The clone carrying this T cell receptor beta chain was counted a single time. Antigen specificity is unknown. Other DNA sequences in this sample translate to the same CDR3. This record comes from a study of T cell responses to AZD1222 COVID-19 vaccine. Notes on the study in general: Sampled repertoires all dated from after the peak T cell response. The donor cohort was predominantly white British with a female majority, and clonal diversity may have been underestimated. Unmutated variant regions are reportedly the target of nearly half of TCRs that are spike-specific.

After removal of 6 bases from V and 5 bases from J, the junction contained 7 bases not matched to a gene. The CDR3 sequence is 14 residues long. Germline assignment: CDR1 SNHLY and CDR2 FYNNEI. Sequenced by immunoSEQ multiplex PCR; TCRdb stores in-frame clones only, minus some. The sample shows 110,000 or so clones, over 75% of them seen only once. The sequenced sample was peripheral blood, obtained on day 0 of AZD1222 vaccination. The TCR comes from an adult in good health. J is TRBJ1-2 and V is TRBV2; TRBD1 matches 9 bases. This chain's CDR3 is CASSSGTGNYGYTF. CDR3 nucleotides: TGTGCCAGCAGCTCCGGGACAGGGAATTATGGCTACACCTTC.